This T cell receptor beta chain was sequenced in a study of PD-1 blockade in mismatch repair-deficient tumors. The wider study: Patients had 12 mismatch repair-deficient cancer types, all previously treated and progressing.

CDR1 is SGHVS, CDR2 FQNEAQ, per germline. With 5 bases clipped from V and 3 bases from J, the junction kept 17 bases outside the gene matches. The CDR3 runs to 18 residues. Points from the study as a whole: Tumor-resident clones, often absent from pretreatment blood, expanded after pembrolizumab and then contracted.

The protocol was immunoSEQ multiplex PCR, while the TCRdb copy is restricted to in-frame clones and leaves out a portion. The repertoire consists of some 110,000 clones, with 60% to 85% occurring once and the leading ten covering roughly 4.5%. On this clone: What it binds is unknown.

V and J are TRBV7-8 and TRBJ2-7; 9 bases are shared with TRBD1. The receptor comes from an adult with mismatch repair-deficient cancer. The sequencing used peripheral blood, collected 60 weeks after starting pembrolizumab. CDR3 residues: CASSQDRGATLFLYEQYF. CDR3 DNA: TGTGCCAGCAGCCAAGACAGGGGGGCCACACTCTTCCTCTACGAGCAGTACTTC.